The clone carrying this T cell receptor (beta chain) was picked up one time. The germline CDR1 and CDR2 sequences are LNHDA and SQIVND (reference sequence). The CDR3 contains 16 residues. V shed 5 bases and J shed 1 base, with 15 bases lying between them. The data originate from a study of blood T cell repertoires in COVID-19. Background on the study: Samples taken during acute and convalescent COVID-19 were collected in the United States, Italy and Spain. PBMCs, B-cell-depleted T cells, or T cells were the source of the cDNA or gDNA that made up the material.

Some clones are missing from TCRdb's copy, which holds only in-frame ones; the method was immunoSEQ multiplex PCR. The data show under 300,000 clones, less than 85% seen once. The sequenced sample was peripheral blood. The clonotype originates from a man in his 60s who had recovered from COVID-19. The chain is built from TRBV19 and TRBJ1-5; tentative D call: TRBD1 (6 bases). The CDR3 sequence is CASSPTGRTSNQPQHF. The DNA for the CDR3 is TGTGCCAGTAGTCCGACAGGTCGAACCAGCAATCAGCCCCAGCATTTT. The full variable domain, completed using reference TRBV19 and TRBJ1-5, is DGGITQSPKYLFRKEGQNVTLSCEQNLNHDAMYWYRQDPGQGLRLIYYSQIVNDFQKGDIAEGYSVSREKKESFPLTVTSAQKNPTAFYLCASSPTGRTSNQPQHFGDGTRLSIL.